A single sample gave rise to the 29 T cell receptor beta chains below, sequenced in a study of T cells after yellow fever vaccination. From the 5' RACE reads, TCRdb called clonotypes with MiXCR, one entry per CDR3 protein. The sample lists some 320,000 distinct CDR3 sequences, 8.5% to 9% occurring once. The source material was PBMCs, sampled on the day of the first yellow fever vaccination. Source of these receptors: a man between 18 and 29 years old who received the YFV17D yellow fever vaccine.

This chain uses TRBV5-1 with TRBJ1-1, with D tentatively TRBD1 (5 bases). V gave up 3 bases and J gave up 2 bases, with 14 bases separating them. CDR1 and CDR2 (germline): SGHRS, YFSETQ. The CDR3 sequence is 15 residues long. The CDR3 loop reads CASSSTGGRNTEAFF. The CDR3 region has the DNA TGCGCCAGCAGCTCTACCGGGGGGAGAAACACTGAAGCTTTCTTT.

The chain carries TRBV28 and TRBJ2-4; tentative D call: TRBD2 (6 bases). Germline V gene lookup returns CDR1 MDHEN and CDR2 SYDVKM. The CDR3 has 18 amino acids. V lost 9 bases and J 0 bases, leaving 24 bases between the germline ends. CDR3: CASRPRSLGDSAKNIQYF. In DNA, the CDR3 is TGTGCCAGTCGGCCTAGGTCGTTAGGGGACTCAGCCAAAAACATTCAGTACTTC. Full variable domain (remainder filled in from reference TRBV28 and TRBJ2-4): DVKVTQSSRYLVKRTGEKVFLECVQDMDHENMFWYRQDPGLGLRLIYFSYDVKMKEKGDIPEGYSVSREKKERFSLILESASTNQTSMYLCASRPRSLGDSAKNIQYFGAGTRLSVL.

The chain recombines TRBV7-9 with TRBJ1-6, with TRBD1 matching over 8 bases. The trim removed 4 bases at V and 5 bases at J, leaving 4 bases unmatched. The CDR3 spans 15 residues. The germline gives CDR1 SEHNR, CDR2 FQNEAQ (reference sequence). The CDR3 spells CASSSQDRDNSPLHF. The CDR3 nucleotides are TGTGCCAGCAGCTCTCAGGACAGGGATAATTCACCCCTCCACTTT.

This clonotype was recorded a few times. This chain links TRBV4-1 with TRBJ1-2, with no clear D. The germline V gene has CDR1 MGHRA and CDR2 YSYEKL. The ends were cut back, 1 base at V and 3 bases at J, with 15 bases in the middle. CDR3 length equals 16 residues. CDR3 residues: CASSQGVRVSDYGYTF. For the CDR3, the DNA is TGCGCCAGCAGCCAAGGGGTAAGGGTTTCTGACTATGGCTACACCTTC.

This clonotype was counted many times. This chain links TRBV7-2 with TRBJ2-1, with 7 nucleotides matching TRBD2. Germline assignment: CDR1 SGHTA and CDR2 FQGNSA. Trimming cost V 6 bases and J 1 base; bases outside gene matches: 6. The CDR3 covers 15 residues. As DNA, the CDR3 is TGTGCCAGCAGTTCACGGGGAGGGTCCTACAATGAGCAGTTCTTC. It is translated as CASSSRGGSYNEQFF.

This clonotype appeared a single time. The V gene is TRBV4-1, the J gene TRBJ1-2; maybe TRBD1 (6 bases). V lost 2 bases, J lost 5 bases, and 12 bases lay in between. CDR1 is MGHRA, CDR2 YSYEKL, per germline. This CDR3 contains 14 residues. The CDR3 nucleotides read TGCGCCAGCAGCCAAACCAGGGGAGGATATGGCTACACCTTC. Protein: CASSQTRGGYGYTF.

This clonotype was counted only a few times. The genes are TRBV29-1 and TRBJ1-1; perhaps TRBD1 as D (5 bases). This CDR3 is built from 12 residues. Between the trimmed V and J ends, which lost 7 bases and 4 bases, there was a span of 13 bases. From germline, CDR1 is SQVTM and CDR2 ANQGSEA. The CDR3 sequence: CSAHDSLTEAFF. In DNA form, the CDR3 reads TGCAGCGCCCACGACAGCCTCACTGAAGCTTTCTTT.

The chain employs TRBV20-1 and TRBJ2-7; 9 bases line up with TRBD1. J lost 0 bases, V lost 6 bases, and 3 bases had no gene match. The CDR3 contains 13 residues. Looked up from germline, CDR1 is DFQATT and CDR2 is SNEGSKA (reference sequence). In nucleotides, the CDR3 is TGCAGTGCGGGGGACAGGGCCTCCTACGAGCAGTACGTC. This encodes CSAGDRASYEQYV.

This clonotype was detected a few times. The rearrangement links TRBV5-1 to TRBJ2-1; D not resolved. This CDR3 comprises 14 residues. Germline assignment: CDR1 SGHRS and CDR2 YFSETQ. V dropped 2 bases and J dropped 0 bases, with 6 bases sitting between them. As DNA, the CDR3 is TGCGCCAGCAGCTTTAGGAGCTCCTACAATGAGCAGTTCTTC. Amino acids: CASSFRSSYNEQFF.

The chain combines TRBV11-2 with TRBJ2-2; D is unclear. The CDR3 runs to 16 residues. Between the trimmed V and J ends, which lost 1 base and 3 bases, there was a span of 12 bases. The germline gives CDR1 SGHAT, CDR2 FQNNGV. The CDR3 sequence: CASSLAIVGDTGELFF. CDR3 nucleotide sequence: TGTGCCAGCAGCTTAGCAATTGTTGGGGACACCGGGGAGCTGTTTTTT.

This clonotype was found a few times. The rearrangement links TRBV7-2 to TRBJ2-3; D is uncertain. With 7 bases removed from V and 2 bases from J, the gap between germline ends came to 10 bases. CDR3 length: 13 amino acids. Germline loops: CDR1 SGHTA, CDR2 FQGNSA. CDR3 nucleotide sequence: TGTGCCAGCACCTTTCAAGTCACAGATACGCAGTATTTT. It specifies CASTFQVTDTQYF.

CDR3 sequence reads: CSVAARGSNEQFF. The CDR3 DNA reads as TGCAGCGTTGCGGCGAGGGGATCCAATGAGCAGTTCTTC. The chain has TRBV29-1 and TRBJ2-1, with D perhaps TRBD1 or TRBD2 (5 bases each). Trimming cost V 4 bases and J 6 bases, with 13 bases left between them. This CDR3 is built from 13 residues. CDR1 and CDR2 from the germline V gene are SQVTM and ANQGSEA.

This clonotype was counted many times. The chain recombines TRBV5-1 with TRBJ2-1; D unresolved. The CDR3 covers 11 residues. CDR1 and CDR2 from the germline V gene are SGHRS and YFSETQ. The germline V and J ends were trimmed by 3 bases and 5 bases, with 3 bases remaining between them. CDR3 DNA sequence: TGCGCCAGCAGCTCGGACAATGAGCAGTTCTTC. This codes for CASSSDNEQFF.

This clonotype was counted a few times. CDR3 DNA: TGCAGCACTCAGACTAGCTATTCTCCAGATACGCAGTATTTT. Amino acid sequence: CSTQTSYSPDTQYF. The chain couples TRBV29-1 to TRBJ2-3, with 7 bases lining up with TRBD2. The CDR3 has 14 residues. With V trimmed by 8 bases and J by 4 bases, 12 bases remained unmatched. Per germline, CDR1 SQVTM and CDR2 ANQGSEA.

This clonotype has only a few counts. V gene TRBV24-1 combines with J gene TRBJ2-1; D is possibly TRBD1 (6 bases). Trimming removed 3 bases from V and 12 bases from J, with 14 bases in between. The CDR3 is 13 residues long. Looked up from germline, CDR1 is KGHDR and CDR2 is SFDVKD. CDR3 bases: TGTGCCACCAGTGATCCTTTTGGGGGCGTGCAGTTCTTC. Protein product: CATSDPFGGVQFF.

V usage is TRBV7-6 and J usage is TRBJ1-5; 7 bases agree with TRBD1. This CDR3 is built from 19 residues. V was clipped by 7 bases and J by 4 bases; unmatched bases: 22. In germline, CDR1 is SGHVS, CDR2 FNYEAQ. The CDR3 DNA follows: TGTGCCAGCAACTCCAGCCGCGACAGGGTGAGATGGGTTAATCAGCCCCAGCATTTT. This encodes CASNSSRDRVRWVNQPQHF.

This clonotype showed up just a few times. The rearrangement joins TRBV7-2 to TRBJ2-3, with D tentatively TRBD2 (7 bases). The germline V and J ends were trimmed by 2 bases and 1 base, with 10 bases remaining between them. Germline CDR1 reads SGHTA; CDR2 reads FQGNSA. The CDR3 runs 15 residues. CDR3 in DNA: TGTGCCAGCAGCTTACAAGGGGGGGGCACAGATACGCAGTATTTT. Its translation is CASSLQGGGTDTQYF.

This clonotype was seen more than once but under ten times. The DNA for the CDR3 is TGTGCCAGCAGTTTCCTAACGTTGTGGAACACTGAAGCTTTCTTT. Residues: CASSFLTLWNTEAFF. This chain uses TRBV12-3 or TRBV12-4 with TRBJ1-1; D unresolved. The CDR3 is made up of 15 amino acids. Trimming removed 3 bases at V and 1 base at J, with 12 bases between.

This clonotype has just a few counts. The rearrangement uses TRBV19 and TRBJ2-1, with TRBD2 matching 10 bases. Germline loops: CDR1 LNHDA, CDR2 SQIVND (reference sequence). The ends lost 6 bases at V and 1 base at J; junction bases unmatched: 6. There are 16 residues in the CDR3. Written as DNA, the CDR3 is TGTGCCAGTAGCAGCGGGGGGGCCGCATCCTACAATGAGCAGTTCTTC. It codes for CASSSGGAASYNEQFF.

V is TRBV6-5 and J is TRBJ1-6; D gene ambiguous. CDR1 MNHEY and CDR2 SVGAGI come from the germline V gene. Trimming took 2 bases from V and 2 from J, leaving 13 bases between them. This CDR3 is 17 amino acids long. CDR3 DNA: TGTGCCAGCAGTTACGCCCCGGCTAGGGCCTATAATTCACCCCTCCACTTT. This encodes CASSYAPARAYNSPLHF.

There are many counts of this clonotype. The chain uses TRBV5-4 and TRBJ1-1; D remains unclear. The ends were cut back, 0 bases at V and 1 base at J, with 7 bases in the middle. From germline, CDR1 is SGHNT and CDR2 YYREEE (reference sequence). This CDR3 spans 14 amino acids. CDR3 bases: TGTGCCAGCAGCTTGGCTGGGTCGAACACTGAAGCTTTCTTT. Translation gives CASSLAGSNTEAFF.

This clonotype was counted between two and nine times. The genes are TRBV29-1 and TRBJ2-1; weak D call: TRBD2 (5 bases). The CDR3 has 14 residues. V lost 4 bases and J lost 2, with 12 bases in between. CDR1 is SQVTM and CDR2 is ANQGSEA in the germline V gene. The chain's CDR3 is CSVGGSAPYNEQFF. The CDR3 DNA reads as TGCAGCGTTGGAGGGTCAGCACCCTACAATGAGCAGTTCTTC.

This clonotype was counted between two and nine times. The chain uses TRBV6-2 or TRBV6-3 and TRBJ2-2; D remains unclear. This CDR3 has 15 amino acids. Germline V gene lookup returns CDR1 MNHEY and CDR2 SVGEGT. Between the trimmed V and J ends, which lost 6 bases and 3 bases, there was a span of 14 bases. The CDR3 sequence is CASSPFWGYTGELFF. The DNA of the CDR3 is TGTGCCAGCAGCCCCTTTTGGGGATACACCGGGGAGCTGTTTTTT.

This clonotype turned up a few times. The chain uses TRBV18 and TRBJ1-2, with 8 bases fitting TRBD1. Germline V gene data show CDR1 as KGHSH and CDR2 as LQKENI. This CDR3 has 16 residues. V shed 3 bases, J shed 4 bases, and the junction held 10 bases outside the gene matches. The CDR3 coding sequence is TGTGCCAGCTCACCTTCTATTGGACAGGGAGCCTATGGCTACACCTTC. Protein product: CASSPSIGQGAYGYTF.

This clonotype was picked up a small number of times. The chain has TRBV5-1 and TRBJ1-4; D gene unclear. V lost 1 base and J lost 0, with 4 bases in between. CDR3 length: 14 residues. Germline V gene data show CDR1 as SGHRS and CDR2 as YFSETQ. The CDR3 is CASSLRTTNEKLFF. The CDR3 nucleotides read TGCGCCAGCAGCTTGAGGACAACTAATGAAAAACTGTTTTTT.

J is TRBJ2-7 and V is TRBV4-1, with a possible D match to TRBD2 (6 bases). V gave up 5 bases and J gave up 5 bases, with 16 bases separating them. Germline assignment: CDR1 MGHRA and CDR2 YSYEKL. The CDR3 sequence is 14 residues long. CDR3 DNA: TGCGCCAGCAGCTCTTACCGGGGGACCCACGAGCAGTACGTC. Its protein product is CASSSYRGTHEQYV.

This clonotype was counted only a few times. This chain links TRBV7-7 with TRBJ2-6; weak D call: TRBD1 (6 bases). The germline V gene has CDR1 SSHAT and CDR2 FNYEAQ (reference sequence). The ends were cut back, 8 bases at V and 0 bases at J, with 14 bases in the middle. CDR3 size: 16 residues. CDR3 sequence reads: CASGGGGYSGANVLTF. CDR3 bases: TGTGCCAGCGGGGGCGGCGGATACTCTGGGGCCAACGTCCTGACTTTC.

This clonotype occurred a few times. This chain joins TRBV7-9 and TRBJ2-2; D is uncertain. The V and J ends lost 7 bases and 0 bases respectively, with 3 bases between them. This CDR3 has 12 residues. The germline V gene has CDR1 SEHNR and CDR2 FQNEAQ (reference sequence). The CDR3 sequence is CASNPNTGELFF. The CDR3 DNA follows: TGTGCCAGCAATCCGAACACCGGGGAGCTGTTTTTT.

The sample holds a few counts of this clonotype. The chain links TRBV5-1 to TRBJ2-7; 8 nucleotides agree with TRBD1. Germline-derived CDR1 and CDR2 are SGHRS and YFSETQ. V dropped 6 bases and J dropped 5; count of bases not matched to a gene: 7. This CDR3 has 13 residues. CDR3 bases: TGCGCCAGCACCGGGACAGGCGGAAACGAGCAGTACTTC. The encoded protein is CASTGTGGNEQYF.